Each of the 21 T cell receptor beta chains below was sequenced from the same sample in a study of glioma-infiltrating T cells after dendritic cell vaccination. Data came from immunoSEQ multiplex PCR; TCRdb stores just in-frame clones and leaves some out. The data show 85,000 to 100,000 clones, with around four fifths seen just once and 2% to 2.5% held by the top ten. Time point in this sample: after dendritic cell vaccination, including at tumor progression/relapse. The sequencing used blood, collected after dendritic cell vaccination. All receptors come from a human donor with glioblastoma.

V is TRBV10-1 and J is TRBJ1-1; D call uncertain. The CDR3 sequence is 14 residues long. Trimming cost V 3 bases and J 0 bases, with 8 bases left between them. CDR1 and CDR2 from the germline V gene are WNHNN and SYGVQD (reference sequence). CDR3: CASSEPGMNTEAFF. The CDR3 nucleotides are TGCGCCAGCAGTGAACCGGGGATGAACACTGAAGCTTTCTTT.

The V call is TRBV5-1, the J call TRBJ1-1; 7 bases are a match to TRBD1. V trimming: 2 bases; J trimming: 4 bases; junction bases outside the gene matches: 8. Germline CDR1 SGHRS, CDR2 YFSETQ. The CDR3 totals 15 residues. CDR3 region: CASSFTGARGTEAFF. In nucleotides, the CDR3 is TGCGCCAGCAGCTTTACAGGGGCGCGGGGCACTGAAGCTTTCTTT.

The V and J genes are TRBV9 and TRBJ1-1; D gene uncertain. Trimming removed 4 bases from V and 8 bases from J, with 12 bases in between. CDR3 length equals 12 residues. Germline V CDR1 and CDR2: SGDLS, YYNGEE. The CDR3 DNA sequence: TGTGCCAGCAGCCCGGGTACTTCGGAAGCTTTCTTT. This encodes CASSPGTSEAFF.

This rearrangement joins TRBV5-1 to TRBJ2-3; 11 bases line up with TRBD2. V shed 3 bases and J 2 bases; nucleotides not matched to a gene: 5. Germline CDR1 SGHRS, CDR2 YFSETQ. The CDR3 has 16 residues. CDR3 protein: CASSSGTSGYTDTQYF. Here the CDR3 DNA reads TGCGCCAGCAGCTCCGGGACTAGCGGATACACAGATACGCAGTATTTT.

This clone was recorded only once. The chain uses TRBV5-1 and TRBJ2-2; tentatively, D is TRBD2 (6 bases). The V end was cut by 0 bases, the J end by 1 base, with 13 bases between. CDR3 length: 17 amino acids. Germline V lookup: CDR1 SGHRS, CDR2 YFSETQ. CDR3 DNA: TGCGCCAGCAGCTTGGACGCCGGGACTCTGAACACCGGGGAGCTGTTTTTT. Its protein product is CASSLDAGTLNTGELFF.

V is TRBV6-5 and J is TRBJ1-4; the D gene is possibly TRBD1 (6 bases). Germline CDR1 MNHEY, CDR2 SVGAGI. This CDR3 has 15 residues. The V gene lost 2 bases and the J gene lost 0 bases, with 7 bases spanning the gap. The CDR3 loop is CASSYGGATNEKLFF. In nucleotides, the CDR3 is TGTGCCAGCAGTTACGGGGGCGCAACTAATGAAAAACTGTTTTTT.

J is TRBJ1-5 and V is TRBV6-5; possible D gene TRBD1, 6 bases. Germline V gives CDR1 MNHEY, CDR2 SVGAGI. CDR3 length equals 15 residues. The V gene lost 5 bases and the J gene lost 0 bases, with 11 bases spanning the gap. Written as DNA, the CDR3 is TGTGCCAGCAGTAGAGACAGGATTAGCAATCAGCCCCAGCATTTT. This translates into CASSRDRISNQPQHF.

Regarding this clone: Because it lacks the conserved phenylalanine or tryptophan at the end, this CDR3 is likely a read error. This rearrangement joins TRBV6-5 to TRBJ2-7; 11 bases match TRBD2. Trimming removed 5 bases from V and 4 bases from J; junction bases left unmatched: 4. The CDR3 loop spans 14 amino acids. Germline CDR1 reads MNHEY; CDR2 reads SVGAGI. This chain's CDR3 is CASSGLAGQYEQYL. The CDR3 DNA sequence: TGTGCCAGCAGTGGACTAGCGGGCCAGTACGAGCAGTACCTC.

J is TRBJ1-4 and V is TRBV9, with D possibly TRBD1 on 5 matching bases. Germline V gene data show CDR1 as SGDLS and CDR2 as YYNGEE. Trimming took off 0 bases at V and 8 bases at J, with 14 bases between the two ends. The CDR3 is 15 amino acids. The CDR3 is CASSVGWGEGEKLFF. CDR3 DNA sequence: TGTGCCAGCAGCGTAGGTTGGGGGGAGGGAGAAAAACTGTTTTTT.

The chain is built from TRBV6-5 and TRBJ2-1, with 12 bases lining up with TRBD2. After removal of 3 bases from V and 7 bases from J, the junction contained 4 bases not matched to a gene. The CDR3 totals 15 residues. Germline V lookup: CDR1 MNHEY, CDR2 SVGAGI. Written as DNA, the CDR3 is TGTGCCAGCAGTTATACTAGCGGGAGGTTAAATGAGCAGTTCTTC. It encodes CASSYTSGRLNEQFF.

The rearrangement links TRBV6-1 to TRBJ1-3, with unresolved D. The V gene lost 5 bases and the J gene lost 2 bases, with 10 bases spanning the gap. Germline V gives CDR1 MNHNS, CDR2 SASEGT. There are 14 residues in the CDR3. DNA of the CDR3: TGTGCCAGCAGTACCCATCAGGCTGGAAACACCATATATTTT. This translates into CASSTHQAGNTIYF.

The genes are TRBV10-1 and TRBJ2-3, with TRBD2 matching 8 bases. V lost 1 base, J lost 2 bases, and 5 bases stayed unmatched. The CDR3 consists of 16 residues. CDR1 and CDR2 (germline): WNHNN, SYGVQD (reference sequence). The CDR3 region is CASSELAGGDTDTQYF. The CDR3 coding sequence is TGCGCCAGCAGTGAGTTGGCGGGGGGTGACACAGATACGCAGTATTTT.

The chain employs TRBV7-6 and TRBJ2-7; D is unresolved. V was cut by 2 bases and J by 4 bases, with 12 bases left in between. Germline lookup yields CDR1 SGHVS and CDR2 FNYEAQ. The CDR3 is 14 amino acids. The CDR3 DNA is TGTGCCAGCAGCTTATCCGAGCGTGCGTACGAGCAGTACTTC. Its translation: CASSLSERAYEQYF.

This clone has more than one count but fewer than ten. This chain joins TRBV27 and TRBJ2-1; 9 nucleotides align to TRBD2. The CDR3 contains 16 residues. Germline V gene lookup returns CDR1 MNHEY and CDR2 SMNVEV (reference sequence). Trimming cost V 6 bases and J 2 bases; bases outside gene matches: 8. The CDR3: CASRGTSPRTYNEQFF. The DNA of the CDR3 is TGTGCCAGCAGGGGGACTAGCCCCAGGACCTACAATGAGCAGTTCTTC.

This chain connects TRBV27 to TRBJ1-2, with a weak D call TRBD1 (5 bases). CDR1 and CDR2 from the germline V gene are MNHEY and SMNVEV (reference sequence). The CDR3 loop spans 17 amino acids. Trimming took off 6 bases at V and 2 bases at J, with 22 bases between the two ends. The CDR3 coding sequence is TGTGCCAGCAGCCCTACCGGGAGGGGCGCGAGAAACTATGGCTACACCTTC. This codes for CASSPTGRGARNYGYTF.

This clone was counted a single time. V is TRBV18 and J is TRBJ1-1; unclear D gene. The CDR3 extends over 12 amino acids. CDR1 is KGHSH, CDR2 LQKENI, per germline. V gave up 2 bases and J gave up 8 bases, with 9 bases separating them. CDR3 coding DNA: TGTGCCAGCTCACCAGAAACAGAGGAAGCTTTCTTT. This sequence encodes CASSPETEEAFF. Supplemented by reference TRBV18 and TRBJ1-1, the full variable domain reads NAGVMQNPRHLVRRRGQEARLRCSPMKGHSHVYWYRQLPEEGLKFMVYLQKENIIDESGMPKERFSAEFPKEGPSILRIQQVVRGDSAAYFCASSPETEEAFFGQGTRLTVV.

The rearrangement joins TRBV6-6 to TRBJ1-2; D uncertain. Trimming took 0 bases from V and 2 from J, leaving 7 bases between them. The CDR3 runs 14 residues. Per the germline V gene, CDR1 is MNHNY and CDR2 is SVGAGI (reference sequence). The CDR3 DNA is TGTGCCAGCAGTTACTCTGGGGAGAACTATGGCTACACCTTC. Protein sequence: CASSYSGENYGYTF.

This clone was counted between two and nine times. The rearrangement uses TRBV5-8 and TRBJ1-1, with D perhaps TRBD1 (6 bases). Trimming took 5 bases from V and 8 from J, leaving 16 bases between them. The CDR3 is 13 amino acids. Per germline, CDR1 SGHTS and CDR2 YDEGEE. The CDR3 reads CASSTTGKSEAFF. DNA of the CDR3: TGTGCCAGCAGTACTACAGGGAAGTCAGAAGCTTTCTTT.

V gene TRBV6-5 combines with J gene TRBJ2-2; 8 bases are a match to TRBD1. V shed 2 bases and J 4 bases; nucleotides not matched to a gene: 3. The CDR3 is 15 amino acids. Germline CDR1 and CDR2: MNHEY and SVGAGI. The CDR3: CASSYQGAVTGELFF. The CDR3 nucleotides are TGTGCCAGCAGTTACCAGGGGGCGGTCACCGGGGAGCTGTTTTTT.

This chain uses TRBV18 with TRBJ1-1, with D hard to call. V was shortened by 3 bases and J by 1 base, with 9 bases between the two germline ends. The germline V gene has CDR1 KGHSH and CDR2 LQKENI. The CDR3 has 14 residues. For the CDR3, the DNA is TGTGCCAGCTCACCGAACAATCCGAACACTGAAGCTTTCTTT. This encodes CASSPNNPNTEAFF.

J is TRBJ1-5 and V is TRBV27; a weak D match, TRBD1 (5 bases). The germline gives CDR1 MNHEY, CDR2 SMNVEV (reference sequence). The ends were cut back, 6 bases at V and 7 bases at J, with 19 bases in the middle. The CDR3 spans 15 residues. CDR3 coding DNA: TGTGCCAGCAGACTCGGGGGGGTGGGTTGGCAGCCCCAGCATTTT. Residues: CASRLGGVGWQPQHF.